This T cell receptor beta chain was profiled in a study of shared clonotypes between healthy human individuals. Study findings and constraints: Sorted-subset sequencing was shown by rarefaction to be incomplete despite large depth.

Remarks on this clone: Its specificity is not known.

Germline CDR1 reads SGHDN; CDR2 reads FVKESK. V was pared by 8 bases and J by 4 bases, with 8 bases between. The CDR3 covers 12 residues. Running of the assay took place at deep level. Study processing details: ImmunoSEQ output lacked quality scores and full-length reads, limiting matched filtering. Produced via immunoSEQ multiplex PCR; TCRdb's table is partial and in-frame only. Clone size and the V and J calls come from that table; the DNA yielded D and trimming. The sample has 2,500,000 or so clones, approximately 94% seen once. The chain is built from TRBV14 and TRBJ2-2, with D perhaps matching TRBD2 (7 bases). This sequence originates from a man younger than 35 in good health. The source material was naive CD4+ T cells sorted from blood. As to subset: CD45RA+ positively selected. CDR3 nucleotides: TGTGCCAGCGCGGGGGCCACCGGGGAGCTGTTTTTT. Its protein is CASAGATGELFF.